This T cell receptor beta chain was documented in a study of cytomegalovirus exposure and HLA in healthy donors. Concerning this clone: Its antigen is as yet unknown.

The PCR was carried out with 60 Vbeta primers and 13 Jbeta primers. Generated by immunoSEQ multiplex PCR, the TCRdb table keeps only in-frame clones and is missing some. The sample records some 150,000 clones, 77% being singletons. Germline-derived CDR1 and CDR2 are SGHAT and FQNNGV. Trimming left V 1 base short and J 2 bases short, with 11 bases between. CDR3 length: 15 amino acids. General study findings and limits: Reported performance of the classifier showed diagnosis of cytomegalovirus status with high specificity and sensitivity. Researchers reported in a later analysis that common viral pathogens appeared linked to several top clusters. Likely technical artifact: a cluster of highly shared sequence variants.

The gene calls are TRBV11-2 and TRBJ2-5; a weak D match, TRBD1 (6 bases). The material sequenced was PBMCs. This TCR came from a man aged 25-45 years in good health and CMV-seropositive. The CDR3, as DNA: TGTGCCAGCAGCTTAGGTGACGGGACACAAGAGACCCAGTACTTC. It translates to CASSLGDGTQETQYF.